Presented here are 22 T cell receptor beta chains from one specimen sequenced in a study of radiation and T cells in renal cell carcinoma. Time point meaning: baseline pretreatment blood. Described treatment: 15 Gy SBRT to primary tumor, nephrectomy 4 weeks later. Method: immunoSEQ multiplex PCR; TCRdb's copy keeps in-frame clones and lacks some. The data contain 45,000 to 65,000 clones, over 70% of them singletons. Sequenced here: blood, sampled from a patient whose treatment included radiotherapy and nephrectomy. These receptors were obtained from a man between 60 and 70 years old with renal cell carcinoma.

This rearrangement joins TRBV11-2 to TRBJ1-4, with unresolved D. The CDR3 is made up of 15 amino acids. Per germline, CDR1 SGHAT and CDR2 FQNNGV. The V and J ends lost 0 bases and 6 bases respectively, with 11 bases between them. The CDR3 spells CASSLEWQDDEKLFF. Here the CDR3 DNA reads TGTGCCAGCAGCTTAGAGTGGCAGGACGATGAAAAACTGTTTTTT. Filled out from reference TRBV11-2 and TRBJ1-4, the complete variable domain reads EAGVAQSPRYKIIEKRQSVAFWCNPISGHATLYWYQQILGQGPKLLIQFQNNGVVDDSQLPKDRFSAERLKGVDSTLKIQPAKLEDSAVYLCASSLEWQDDEKLFFGSGTQLSVL.

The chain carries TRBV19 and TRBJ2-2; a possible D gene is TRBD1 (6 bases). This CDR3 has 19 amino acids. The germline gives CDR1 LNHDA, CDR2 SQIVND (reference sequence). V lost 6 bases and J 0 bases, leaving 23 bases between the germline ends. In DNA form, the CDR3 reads TGTGCCAGTAGCTACGGAACAGGGTCCCCCACCTCGAACACCGGGGAGCTGTTTTTT. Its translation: CASSYGTGSPTSNTGELFF.

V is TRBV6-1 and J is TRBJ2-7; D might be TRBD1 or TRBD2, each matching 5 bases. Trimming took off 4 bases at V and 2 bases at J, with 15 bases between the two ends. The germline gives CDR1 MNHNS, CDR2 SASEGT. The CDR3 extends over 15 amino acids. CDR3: CASSAPAGATYEQYV. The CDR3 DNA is TGTGCCAGCAGTGCTCCTGCCGGGGCCACCTACGAGCAGTACGTC.

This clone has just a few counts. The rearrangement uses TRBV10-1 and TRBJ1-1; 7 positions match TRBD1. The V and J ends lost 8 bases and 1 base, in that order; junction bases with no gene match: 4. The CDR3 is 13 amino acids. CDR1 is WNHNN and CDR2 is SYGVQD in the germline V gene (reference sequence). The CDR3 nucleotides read TGCGCCAGCTCGGGACAGACGAACACTGAAGCTTTCTTT. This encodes CASSGQTNTEAFF.

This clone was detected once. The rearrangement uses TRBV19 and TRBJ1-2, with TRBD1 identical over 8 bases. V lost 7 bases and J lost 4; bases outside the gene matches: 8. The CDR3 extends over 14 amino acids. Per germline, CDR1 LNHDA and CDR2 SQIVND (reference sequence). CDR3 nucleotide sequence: TGTGCCAGTACGCATCGGGACAGGCCCTATGGCTACACCTTC. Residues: CASTHRDRPYGYTF. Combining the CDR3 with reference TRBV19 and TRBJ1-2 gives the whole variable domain DGGITQSPKYLFRKEGQNVTLSCEQNLNHDAMYWYRQDPGQGLRLIYYSQIVNDFQKGDIAEGYSVSREKKESFPLTVTSAQKNPTAFYLCASTHRDRPYGYTFGSGTRLTVV.

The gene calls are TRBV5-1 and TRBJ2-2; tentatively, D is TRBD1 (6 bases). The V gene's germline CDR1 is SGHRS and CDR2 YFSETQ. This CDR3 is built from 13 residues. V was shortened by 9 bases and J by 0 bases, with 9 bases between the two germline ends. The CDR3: CATGQTNTGELFF. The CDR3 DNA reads TGCGCCACAGGACAGACGAACACCGGGGAGCTGTTTTTT.

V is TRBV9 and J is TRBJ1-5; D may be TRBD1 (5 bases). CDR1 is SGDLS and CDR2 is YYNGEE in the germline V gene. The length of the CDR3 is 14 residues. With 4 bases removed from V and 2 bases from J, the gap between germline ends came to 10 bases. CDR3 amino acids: CASSPEQGNQPQHF. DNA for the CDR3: TGTGCCAGCAGCCCCGAACAGGGCAATCAGCCCCAGCATTTT. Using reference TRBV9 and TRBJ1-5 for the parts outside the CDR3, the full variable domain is DSGVTQTPKHLITATGQRVTLRCSPRSGDLSVYWYQQSLDQGLQFLIQYYNGEERAKGNILERFSAQQFPDLHSELNLSSLELGDSALYFCASSPEQGNQPQHFGDGTRLSIL.

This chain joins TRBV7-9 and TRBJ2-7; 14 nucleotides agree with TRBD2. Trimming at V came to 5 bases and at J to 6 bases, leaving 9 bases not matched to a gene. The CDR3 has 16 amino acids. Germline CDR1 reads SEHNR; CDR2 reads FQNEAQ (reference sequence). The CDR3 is CASSPTTSGGAGEQYF. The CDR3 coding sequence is TGTGCCAGCAGCCCAACGACTAGCGGGGGGGCAGGCGAGCAGTACTTC.

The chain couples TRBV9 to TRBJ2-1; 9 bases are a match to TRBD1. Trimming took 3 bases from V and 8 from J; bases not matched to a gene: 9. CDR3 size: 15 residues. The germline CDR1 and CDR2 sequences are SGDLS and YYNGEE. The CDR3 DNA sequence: TGTGCCAGCAGCGACCCCGGGACAGGGAGGCATGAGCAGTTCTTC. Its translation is CASSDPGTGRHEQFF.

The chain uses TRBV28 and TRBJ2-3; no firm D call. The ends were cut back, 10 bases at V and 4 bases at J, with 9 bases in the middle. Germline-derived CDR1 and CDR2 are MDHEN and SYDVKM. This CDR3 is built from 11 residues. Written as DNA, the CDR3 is TGTGCCACCGGCATATCAGATACGCAGTATTTT. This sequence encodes CATGISDTQYF.

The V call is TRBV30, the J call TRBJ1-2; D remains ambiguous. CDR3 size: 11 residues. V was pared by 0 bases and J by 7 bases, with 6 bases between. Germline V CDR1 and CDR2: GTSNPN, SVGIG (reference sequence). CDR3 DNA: TGTGCCTGGAGTGTGGGGTCTGGCTACACCTTC. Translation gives CAWSVGSGYTF.

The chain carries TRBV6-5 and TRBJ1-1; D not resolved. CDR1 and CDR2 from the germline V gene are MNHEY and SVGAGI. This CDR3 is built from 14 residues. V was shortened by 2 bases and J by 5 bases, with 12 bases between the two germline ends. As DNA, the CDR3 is TGTGCCAGCAGTTACGGGCCAGGAGGGACTGAAGCTTTCTTT. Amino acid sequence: CASSYGPGGTEAFF.

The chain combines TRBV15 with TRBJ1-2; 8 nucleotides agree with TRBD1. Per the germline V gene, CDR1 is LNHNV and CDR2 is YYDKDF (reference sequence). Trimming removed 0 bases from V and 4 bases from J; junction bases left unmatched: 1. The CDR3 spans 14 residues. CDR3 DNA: TGTGCCACCAGCAGAGAGGACAGGGTCTATGGCTACACCTTC. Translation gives CATSREDRVYGYTF.

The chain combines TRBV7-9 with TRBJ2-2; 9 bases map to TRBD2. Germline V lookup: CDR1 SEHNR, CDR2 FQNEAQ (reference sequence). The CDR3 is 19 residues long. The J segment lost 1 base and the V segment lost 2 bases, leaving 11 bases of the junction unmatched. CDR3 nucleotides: TGTGCCAGCAGCTTAATTACCGGGACTAGCCCTTGGAACACCGGGGAGCTGTTTTTT. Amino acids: CASSLITGTSPWNTGELFF.

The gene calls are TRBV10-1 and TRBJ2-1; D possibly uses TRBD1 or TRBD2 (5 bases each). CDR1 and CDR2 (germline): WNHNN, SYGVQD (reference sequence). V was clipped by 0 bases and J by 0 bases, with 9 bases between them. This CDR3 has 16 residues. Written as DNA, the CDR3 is TGCGCCAGCAGTGAGTCCCGGGGCAGCTCCTACAATGAGCAGTTCTTC. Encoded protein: CASSESRGSSYNEQFF.

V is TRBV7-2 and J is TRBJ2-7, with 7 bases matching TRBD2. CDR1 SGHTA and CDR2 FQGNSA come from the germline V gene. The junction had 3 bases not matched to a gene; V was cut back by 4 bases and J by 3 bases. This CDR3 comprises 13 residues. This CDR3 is CASSSGTIYEQYF. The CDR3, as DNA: TGTGCCAGCAGCTCCGGGACTATCTACGAGCAGTACTTC.

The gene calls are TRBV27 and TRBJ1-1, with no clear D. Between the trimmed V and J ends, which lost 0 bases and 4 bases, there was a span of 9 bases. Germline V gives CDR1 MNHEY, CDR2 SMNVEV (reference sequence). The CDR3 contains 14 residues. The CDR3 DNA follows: TGTGCCAGCAGTTTATCCCCACCCGGCACTGAAGCTTTCTTT. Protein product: CASSLSPPGTEAFF.

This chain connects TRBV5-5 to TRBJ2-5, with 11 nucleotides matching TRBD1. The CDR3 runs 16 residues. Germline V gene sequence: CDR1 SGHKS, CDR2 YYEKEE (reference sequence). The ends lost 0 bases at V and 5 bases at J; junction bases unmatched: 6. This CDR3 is CASSLAPRTGGETQYF. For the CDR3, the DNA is TGTGCCAGCAGCTTGGCACCTCGGACAGGGGGCGAGACCCAGTACTTC.

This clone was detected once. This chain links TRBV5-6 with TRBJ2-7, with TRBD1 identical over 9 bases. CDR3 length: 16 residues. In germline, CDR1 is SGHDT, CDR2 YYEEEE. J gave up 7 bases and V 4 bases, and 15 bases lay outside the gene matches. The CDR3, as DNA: TGTGCCAGCAGCACGAATACCGGACAGGGGTATTTGGAGCAGTACGTC. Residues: CASSTNTGQGYLEQYV.

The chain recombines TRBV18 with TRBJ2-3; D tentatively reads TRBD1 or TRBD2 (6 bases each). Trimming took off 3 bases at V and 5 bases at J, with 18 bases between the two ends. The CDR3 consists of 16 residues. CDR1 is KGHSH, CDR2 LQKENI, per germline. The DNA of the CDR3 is TGTGCCAGCTCACCCCGGGGGCGCCCCCTCGGAGATACGCAGTATTTT. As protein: CASSPRGRPLGDTQYF.

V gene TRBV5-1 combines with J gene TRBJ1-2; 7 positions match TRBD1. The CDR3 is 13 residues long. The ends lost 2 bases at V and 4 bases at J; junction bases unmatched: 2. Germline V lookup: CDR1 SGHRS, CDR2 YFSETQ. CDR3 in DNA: TGCGCCAGCAGCTTACAGGGGATCTATGGCTACACCTTC. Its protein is CASSLQGIYGYTF.

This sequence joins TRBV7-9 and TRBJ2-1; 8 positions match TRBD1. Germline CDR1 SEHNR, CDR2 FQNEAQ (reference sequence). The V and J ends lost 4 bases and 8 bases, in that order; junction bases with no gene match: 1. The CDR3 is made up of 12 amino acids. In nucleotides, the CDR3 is TGTGCCAGCAGCTCACAGGGGGATGAGCAGTTCTTC. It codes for CASSSQGDEQFF.